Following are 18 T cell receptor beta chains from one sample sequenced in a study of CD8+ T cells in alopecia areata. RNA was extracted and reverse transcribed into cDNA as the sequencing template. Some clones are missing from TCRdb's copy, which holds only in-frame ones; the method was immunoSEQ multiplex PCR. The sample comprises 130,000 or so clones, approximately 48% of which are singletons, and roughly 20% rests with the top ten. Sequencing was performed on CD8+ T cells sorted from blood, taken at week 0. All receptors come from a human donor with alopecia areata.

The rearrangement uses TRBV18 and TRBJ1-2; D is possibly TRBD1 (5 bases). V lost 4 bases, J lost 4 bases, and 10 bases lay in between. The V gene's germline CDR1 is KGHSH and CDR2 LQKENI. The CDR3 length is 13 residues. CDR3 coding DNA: TGTGCCAGCTCACGGGGACCCAGCTATGGCTACACCTTC. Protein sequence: CASSRGPSYGYTF.

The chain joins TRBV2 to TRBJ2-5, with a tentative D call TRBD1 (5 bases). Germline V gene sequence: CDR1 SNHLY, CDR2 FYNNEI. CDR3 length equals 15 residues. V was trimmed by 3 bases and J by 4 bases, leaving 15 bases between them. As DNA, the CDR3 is TGTGCCAGCAGTGATTTGACAGAGGAACTAGAGACCCAGTACTTC. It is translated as CASSDLTEELETQYF.

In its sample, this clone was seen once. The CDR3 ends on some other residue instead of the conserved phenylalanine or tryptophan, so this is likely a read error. CDR3 sequence: CAWSVQSNQPQHS. CDR3 in DNA: TGTGCCTGGAGTGTACAGTCTAATCAGCCCCAGCATTCT. The rearrangement uses TRBV30 and TRBJ1-5, with D unclear. Germline assignment: CDR1 GTSNPN and CDR2 SVGIG (reference sequence). With 0 bases removed from V and 4 bases from J, the gap between germline ends came to 7 bases. CDR3 size: 13 residues.

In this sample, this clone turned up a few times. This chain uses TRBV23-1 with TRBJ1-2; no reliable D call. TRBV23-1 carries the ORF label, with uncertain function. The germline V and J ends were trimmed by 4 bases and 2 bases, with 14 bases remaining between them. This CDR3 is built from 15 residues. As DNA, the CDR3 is TGCGCCAGCAGTCCCGGGATTAGCCCCAACTATGGCTACACCTTC. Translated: CASSPGISPNYGYTF.

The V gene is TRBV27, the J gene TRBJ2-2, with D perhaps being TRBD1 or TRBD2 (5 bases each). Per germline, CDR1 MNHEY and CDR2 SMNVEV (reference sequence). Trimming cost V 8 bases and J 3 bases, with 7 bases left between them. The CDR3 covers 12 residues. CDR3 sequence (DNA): TGTGCCAGCCGAGGGGACACCGGGGAGCTGTTTTTT. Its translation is CASRGDTGELFF.

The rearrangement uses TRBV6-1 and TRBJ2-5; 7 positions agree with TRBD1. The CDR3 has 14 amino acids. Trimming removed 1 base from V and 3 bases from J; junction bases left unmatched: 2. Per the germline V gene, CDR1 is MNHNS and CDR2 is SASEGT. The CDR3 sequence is CASSEVGTEETQYF. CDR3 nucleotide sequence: TGTGCCAGCAGTGAAGTAGGGACAGAAGAGACCCAGTACTTC.

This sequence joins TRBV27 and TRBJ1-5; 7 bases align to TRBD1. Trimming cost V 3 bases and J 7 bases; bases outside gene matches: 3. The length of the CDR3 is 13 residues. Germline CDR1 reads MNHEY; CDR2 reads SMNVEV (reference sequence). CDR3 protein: CASSFGGGQPQHF. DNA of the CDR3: TGTGCCAGCAGTTTTGGAGGGGGCCAGCCCCAGCATTTT.

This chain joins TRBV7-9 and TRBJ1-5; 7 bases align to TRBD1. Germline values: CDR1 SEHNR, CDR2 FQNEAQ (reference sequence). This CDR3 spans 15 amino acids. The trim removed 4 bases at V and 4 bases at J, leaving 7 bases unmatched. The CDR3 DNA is TGTGCCAGCAGCTCGAGCTGGACAGGTAATCAGCCCCAGCATTTT. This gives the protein CASSSSWTGNQPQHF.

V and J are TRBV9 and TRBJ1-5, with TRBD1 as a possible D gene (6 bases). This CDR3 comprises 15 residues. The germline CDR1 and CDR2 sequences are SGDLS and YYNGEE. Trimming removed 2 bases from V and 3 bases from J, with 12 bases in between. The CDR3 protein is CASSVGGLNNQPQHF. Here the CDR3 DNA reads TGTGCCAGCAGCGTGGGGGGGCTGAACAATCAGCCCCAGCATTTT.

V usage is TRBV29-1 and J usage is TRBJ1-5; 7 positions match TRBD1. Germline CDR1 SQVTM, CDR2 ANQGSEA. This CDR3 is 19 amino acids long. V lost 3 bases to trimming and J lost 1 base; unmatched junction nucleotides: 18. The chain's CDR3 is CSVESKQGRITKSNQPQHF. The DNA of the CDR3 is TGCAGCGTTGAGTCGAAACAGGGGCGCATAACAAAAAGCAATCAGCCCCAGCATTTT.

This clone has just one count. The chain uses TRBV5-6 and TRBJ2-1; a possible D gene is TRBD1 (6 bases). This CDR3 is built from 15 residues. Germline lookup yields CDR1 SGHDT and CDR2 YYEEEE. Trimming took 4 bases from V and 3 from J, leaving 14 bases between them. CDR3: CASSIRDTFYNEQFF. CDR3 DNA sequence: TGTGCCAGCAGCATACGGGACACGTTCTACAATGAGCAGTTCTTC.

The CDR3 DNA reads TGTGCCAGCAGTGAACGGGGGGCATCCGGGGAGCTGTTTTTT. This translates into CASSERGASGELFF. The chain recombines TRBV2 with TRBJ2-2, with a tentative D call TRBD2 (7 bases). Germline CDR1 and CDR2: SNHLY and FYNNEI. The V and J ends lost 2 bases and 6 bases respectively, with 10 bases between them. The CDR3 length is 14 residues.

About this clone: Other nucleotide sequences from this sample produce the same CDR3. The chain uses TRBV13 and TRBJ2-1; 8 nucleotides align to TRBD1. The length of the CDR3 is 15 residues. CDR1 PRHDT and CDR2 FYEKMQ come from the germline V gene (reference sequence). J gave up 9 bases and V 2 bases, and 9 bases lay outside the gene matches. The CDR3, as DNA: TGTGCCAGCAGCTTACTGCCCGCAGGGGGCAGTGAGCAGTTCTTC. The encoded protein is CASSLLPAGGSEQFF.

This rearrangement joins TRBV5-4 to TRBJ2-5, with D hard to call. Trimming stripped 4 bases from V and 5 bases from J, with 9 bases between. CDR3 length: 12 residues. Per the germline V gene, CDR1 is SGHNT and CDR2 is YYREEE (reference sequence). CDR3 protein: CASSGQEETQYF. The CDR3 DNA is TGTGCCAGCAGCGGTCAAGAGGAGACCCAGTACTTC.

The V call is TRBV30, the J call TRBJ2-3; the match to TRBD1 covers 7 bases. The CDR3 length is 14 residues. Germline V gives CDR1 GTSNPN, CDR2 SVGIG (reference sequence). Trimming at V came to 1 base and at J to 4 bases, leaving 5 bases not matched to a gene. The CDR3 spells CAWSEGAGADTQYF. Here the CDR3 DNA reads TGTGCCTGGAGTGAGGGGGCCGGGGCAGATACGCAGTATTTT.

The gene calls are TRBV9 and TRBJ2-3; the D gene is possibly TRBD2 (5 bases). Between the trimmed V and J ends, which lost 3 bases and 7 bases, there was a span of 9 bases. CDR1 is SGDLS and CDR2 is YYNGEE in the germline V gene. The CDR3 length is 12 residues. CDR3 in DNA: TGTGCCAGCAGCGACATGACTAATACGCAGTATTTT. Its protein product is CASSDMTNTQYF.

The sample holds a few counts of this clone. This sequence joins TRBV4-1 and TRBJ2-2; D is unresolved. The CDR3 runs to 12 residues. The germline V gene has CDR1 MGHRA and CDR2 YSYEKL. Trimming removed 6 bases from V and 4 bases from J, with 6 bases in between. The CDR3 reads CASSSTTGELFF. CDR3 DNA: TGCGCCAGCAGTTCGACCACCGGGGAGCTGTTTTTT.

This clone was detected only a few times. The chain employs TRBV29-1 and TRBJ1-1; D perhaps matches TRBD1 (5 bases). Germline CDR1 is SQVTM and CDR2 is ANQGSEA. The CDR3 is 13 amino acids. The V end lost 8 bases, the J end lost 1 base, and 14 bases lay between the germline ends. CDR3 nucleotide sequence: TGCAGCTCCTCCGGGACGGCGAACACTGAAGCTTTCTTT. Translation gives CSSSGTANTEAFF.